In this sample, the clone carrying this T cell receptor (beta chain) turned up a few times. These data belong to a study of blood T cell repertoires in COVID-19. Study-wide context: There were acute and convalescent COVID-19 samples, and they came from the United States, Italy and Spain.

Donors were grouped by their self-reported clinical history. Recovered participants had two consecutive negative NP/OP PCR tests, healthcare professional clearance, or symptom resolution. Trimming shortened V by 2 bases and J by 4 bases, and 9 bases separated the two germline ends. This CDR3 contains 14 residues. Germline loops: CDR1 SGHVS, CDR2 FQNEAQ. Generated by immunoSEQ multiplex PCR, the TCRdb table keeps only in-frame clones and is missing some. This table has fewer than 250,000 clones, roughly 90% appearing once. The sample taken for sequencing was PBMCs or T cells enriched from blood (not recorded which). The sequence derives from a woman between 18 and 30 years old who had recovered from COVID-19. The genes are TRBV7-8 and TRBJ1-3; tentative D call: TRBD1 (5 bases). The CDR3 is CASSLQGAGNTIYF. The CDR3 DNA reads as TGTGCCAGCAGCTTACAGGGTGCAGGAAACACCATATATTTT.